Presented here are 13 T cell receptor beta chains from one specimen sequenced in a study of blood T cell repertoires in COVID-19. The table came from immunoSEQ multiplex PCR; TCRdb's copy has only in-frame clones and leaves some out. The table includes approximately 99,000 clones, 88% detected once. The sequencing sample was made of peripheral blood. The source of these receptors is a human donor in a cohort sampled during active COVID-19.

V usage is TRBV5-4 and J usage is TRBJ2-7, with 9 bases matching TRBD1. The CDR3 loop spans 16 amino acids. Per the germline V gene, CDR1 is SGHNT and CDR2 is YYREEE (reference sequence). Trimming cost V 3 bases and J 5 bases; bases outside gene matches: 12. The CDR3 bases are TGTGCCAGCAGCTCCTCCCTGGGACAGGGTAACAACGAGCAGTACTTC. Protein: CASSSSLGQGNNEQYF.

This CDR3 reads CASSPKGTSLQYF. The DNA of the CDR3 is TGTGCCAGCAGCCCCAAGGGGACTAGTTTACAGTACTTC. The rearrangement joins TRBV27 to TRBJ2-7; 8 nucleotides line up with TRBD2. The CDR3 runs to 13 residues. J was trimmed by 10 bases and V by 6 bases; bases with no gene match: 11. Germline V gene lookup returns CDR1 MNHEY and CDR2 SMNVEV (reference sequence).

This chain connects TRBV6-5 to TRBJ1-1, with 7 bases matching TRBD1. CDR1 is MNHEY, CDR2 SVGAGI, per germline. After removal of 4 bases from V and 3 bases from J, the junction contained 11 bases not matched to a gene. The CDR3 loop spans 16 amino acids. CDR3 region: CASSSGVTGTYTEAFF. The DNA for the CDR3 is TGTGCCAGCAGTTCTGGGGTGACAGGGACCTACACTGAAGCTTTCTTT.

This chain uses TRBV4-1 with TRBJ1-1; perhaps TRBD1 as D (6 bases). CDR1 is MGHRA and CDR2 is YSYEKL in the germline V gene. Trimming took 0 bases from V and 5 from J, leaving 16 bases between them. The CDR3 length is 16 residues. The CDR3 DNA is TGCGCCAGCAGCCAAGATATTACGGCTAGGGGGACTGAAGCTTTCTTT. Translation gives CASSQDITARGTEAFF.

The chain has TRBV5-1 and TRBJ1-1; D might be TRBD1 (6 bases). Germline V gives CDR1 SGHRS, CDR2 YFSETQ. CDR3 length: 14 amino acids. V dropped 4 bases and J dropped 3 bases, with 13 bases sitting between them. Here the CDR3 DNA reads TGCGCCAGCAGCATACAGGGAATGGACACTGAAGCTTTCTTT. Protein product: CASSIQGMDTEAFF.

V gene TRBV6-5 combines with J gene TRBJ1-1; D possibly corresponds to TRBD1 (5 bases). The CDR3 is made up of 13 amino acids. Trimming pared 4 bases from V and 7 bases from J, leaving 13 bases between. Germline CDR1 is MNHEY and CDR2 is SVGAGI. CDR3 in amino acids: CASSSPGGDEAFF. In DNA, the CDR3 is TGTGCCAGCAGTTCCCCCGGGGGGGATGAAGCTTTCTTT.

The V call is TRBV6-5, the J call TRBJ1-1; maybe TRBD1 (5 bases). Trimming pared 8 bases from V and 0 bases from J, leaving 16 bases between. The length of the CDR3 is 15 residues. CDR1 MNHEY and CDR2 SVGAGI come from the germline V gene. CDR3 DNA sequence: TGTGCCAGCCAGACAGCCTACACCGTGAACACTGAAGCTTTCTTT. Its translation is CASQTAYTVNTEAFF.

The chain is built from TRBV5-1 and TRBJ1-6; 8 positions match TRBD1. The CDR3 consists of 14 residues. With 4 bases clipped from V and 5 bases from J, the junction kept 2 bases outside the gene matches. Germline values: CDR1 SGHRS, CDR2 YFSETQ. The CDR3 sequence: CASSPTGDNSPLHF. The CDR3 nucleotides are TGCGCCAGCAGCCCGACAGGGGATAATTCACCCCTCCACTTT.

In DNA form, the CDR3 reads TGTGCCAGCTCACCGGCGGGACGGCCAACTAATCAGCCCCAGCATTTT. Translation: CASSPAGRPTNQPQHF. The chain combines TRBV18 with TRBJ1-5, with D possibly matching TRBD1 (5 bases). CDR1 KGHSH and CDR2 LQKENI come from the germline V gene. V was trimmed by 3 bases and J by 4 bases, leaving 16 bases between them. The CDR3 is 16 amino acids.

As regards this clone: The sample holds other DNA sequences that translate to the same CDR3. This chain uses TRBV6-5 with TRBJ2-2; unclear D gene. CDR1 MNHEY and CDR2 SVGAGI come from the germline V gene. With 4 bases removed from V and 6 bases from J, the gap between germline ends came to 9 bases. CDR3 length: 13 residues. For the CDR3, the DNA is TGTGCCAGCAGTTTGGAGCTGGCCGGGGAGCTGTTTTTT. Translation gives CASSLELAGELFF.

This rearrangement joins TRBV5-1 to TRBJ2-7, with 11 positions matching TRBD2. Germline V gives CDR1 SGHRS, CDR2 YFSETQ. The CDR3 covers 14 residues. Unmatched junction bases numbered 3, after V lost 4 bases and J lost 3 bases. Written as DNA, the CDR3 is TGCGCCAGCAGCCCGGGACTAGCGGACTACGAGCAGTACTTC. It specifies CASSPGLADYEQYF.

CDR3 in amino acids: CASSPGAVSSYEQYF. Here the CDR3 DNA reads TGTGCCAGCAGCCCCGGAGCCGTTAGCTCCTACGAGCAGTACTTC. The rearrangement links TRBV7-3 to TRBJ2-7; D unclear. V lost 5 bases, J lost 0 bases, and 14 bases lay in between. Germline V gives CDR1 SGHTA, CDR2 FQGTGA. The CDR3 has 15 residues.

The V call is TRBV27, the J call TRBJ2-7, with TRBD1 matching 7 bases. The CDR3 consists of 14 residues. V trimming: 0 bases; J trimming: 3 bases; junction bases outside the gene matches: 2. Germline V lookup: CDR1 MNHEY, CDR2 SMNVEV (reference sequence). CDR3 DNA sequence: TGTGCCAGCAGTTTATCTAACAGGGGCTACGAGCAGTACTTC. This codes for CASSLSNRGYEQYF.